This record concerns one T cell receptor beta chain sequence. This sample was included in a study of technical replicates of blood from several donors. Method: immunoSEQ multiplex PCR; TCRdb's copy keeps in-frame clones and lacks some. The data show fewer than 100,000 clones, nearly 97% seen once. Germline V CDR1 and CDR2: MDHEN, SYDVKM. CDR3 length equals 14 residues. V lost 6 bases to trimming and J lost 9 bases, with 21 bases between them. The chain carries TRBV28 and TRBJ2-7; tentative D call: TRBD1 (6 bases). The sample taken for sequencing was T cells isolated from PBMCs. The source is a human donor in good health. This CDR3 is CASRRQATQDGQYF. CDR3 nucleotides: TGTGCCAGCAGGCGACAGGCGACTCAGGACGGGCAGTACTTC. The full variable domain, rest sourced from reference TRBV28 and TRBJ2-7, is DVKVTQSSRYLVKRTGEKVFLECVQDMDHENMFWYRQDPGLGLRLIYFSYDVKMKEKGDIPEGYSVSREKKERFSLILESASTNQTSMYLCASRRQATQDGQYFGPGTRLTVT.